A selection of T cell receptor beta chains follows, all from one sample in a study of OX40 agonist ivuxolimab in advanced cancers. The method was immunoSEQ multiplex PCR; TCRdb's version includes in-frame clones alone and lacks a portion of them. Of 20,000 or so clones in the sample, about nine tenths were seen once. The specimen comprised CD4+ or CD8+ T cells sorted from blood, sampled in a trial of the OX40 agonist ivuxolimab. The receptors were sampled from an adult with an advanced solid tumor such as melanoma, head and neck, liver or kidney cancer. Each CDR3 is given with its conserved first and last residue. Each record gives: D gene, V gene, J gene, CDR3 DNA, CDR3 protein. A D gene is named only where the DNA matches it firmly.

>TRBD2|TRBV6-1|TRBJ2-5
TGTGCCAGCAGTGAATTGGCGGGAGAGAGCCAAGAGACCCAGTACTTC
CASSELAGESQETQYF
>.|TRBV2|TRBJ2-1
TGTGCCATTTTTGTTGACAATGAGCAGTTCTTC
CAIFVDNEQFF
>TRBD2|TRBV19|TRBJ2-1
TGTGCCAGTAGGAGTCCAGCGGGAGTAGATGAGCAGTTCTTC
CASRSPAGVDEQFF
>.|TRBV4-2|TRBJ2-2
TGTGCCAGCAGCCAAGATCAAGCACCCGGGGAGCTGTTTTTT
CASSQDQAPGELFF
>.|TRBV15|TRBJ2-1
TGTGCCACCAGCAGAGATACGAATGCCCCCTACAATGAGCAGTTCTTC
CATSRDTNAPYNEQFF
>.|TRBV7-7|TRBJ2-3
TGTGCTAGCAGCGCAGGGGGACTAGGCACAGATACGCAGTATTTT
CASSAGGLGTDTQYF
>.|TRBV21-1|TRBJ2-7
TGTGCCAGCAGCAATGGACAGGGGTTTTACGAGCAGTACTTC
CASSNGQGFYEQYF
>.|TRBV28|TRBJ1-1
TGTGCCAGCAGTTTAGTTGGGAACACTGAAGCTTTCTTT
CASSLVGNTEAFF
>.|TRBV18|TRBJ2-7
TGTGCCAGCTCACCGTCCGGGGACGGAAACGTCTACGAGCAGTACTTC
CASSPSGDGNVYEQYF
>TRBD2|TRBV9|TRBJ2-3
TGTGCCAGCAGCGGGGGACTAGCGGAGGGGGTAGATACGCAGTATTTT
CASSGGLAEGVDTQYF
>.|TRBV9|TRBJ2-1
TGTGCCAGCAGCGTACCGGACAACCCGAGCTCCTACAATGAGCAGTTCTTC
CASSVPDNPSSYNEQFF
>.|TRBV20-1|TRBJ2-1
TGCAGTGCTAGACTGGGGGAGCAGTTCTTC
CSARLGEQFF
>.|TRBV27|TRBJ2-7
TGTGCCAGCAGCCAACAAGCGATCTCCTACGAGCAGTACTTC
CASSQQAISYEQYF
>.|TRBV4-1|TRBJ2-7
TGCGCCAGCAGCCAAGATTCGGCAGTCCCCGAGCAGTACTTC
CASSQDSAVPEQYF
>.|TRBV6-5|TRBJ1-1
TGTGCCAGCAGTTCACTAACAGCGAACACTGAAGCTTTCTTT
CASSSLTANTEAFF
>TRBD1|TRBV25-1|TRBJ1-3
TGTGCCAGCAGCCGGGACAGGGATGGAAACACCATATATTTT
CASSRDRDGNTIYF
>TRBD1|TRBV5-1|TRBJ2-2
TGCGCCAGCTCCCATCAAAGGGACAGGGGGCTAGGGGAGCTGTTTTTT
CASSHQRDRGLGELFF
>TRBD2|TRBV6-5|TRBJ2-7
TGTGCCAGCAGTTACTCAGGCGGGAGGGCCTACGAGCAGTACTTC
CASSYSGGRAYEQYF
>.|TRBV4-1|TRBJ2-1
TGCGCCAGCAGCCAAGTAGAGGGAGCCAACAATGAGCAGTTCTTC
CASSQVEGANNEQFF
>.|TRBV13|TRBJ2-2
TGTGCCAGCAGCTCACCCCCTGGGGGAGGCACCGGGGAGCTGTTTTTT
CASSSPPGGGTGELFF